This TCR beta chain comes out of a study of blood T cell repertoires in COVID-19. Study at large: Samples came from the United States, Italy and Spain, spanning acute and convalescent COVID-19.

Sequencing used immunoSEQ multiplex PCR; TCRdb keeps in-frame clones, though not all of them. The sample contains some 250,000 clones, more than 65% of which appear only once. The CDR3 is 13 amino acids. V was clipped by 1 base and J by 7 bases, with 8 bases between them. The chain joins TRBV12-3 or TRBV12-4 to TRBJ1-5; perhaps TRBD1 as D (5 bases). The sample taken for sequencing was peripheral blood. The sequence derives from a woman aged 18-29 years with acute or convalescent COVID-19. The CDR3 DNA follows: TGTGCCAGCAGTTTAGTAAGACAGCAGCCCCAGCATTTT. Its translation is CASSLVRQQPQHF.